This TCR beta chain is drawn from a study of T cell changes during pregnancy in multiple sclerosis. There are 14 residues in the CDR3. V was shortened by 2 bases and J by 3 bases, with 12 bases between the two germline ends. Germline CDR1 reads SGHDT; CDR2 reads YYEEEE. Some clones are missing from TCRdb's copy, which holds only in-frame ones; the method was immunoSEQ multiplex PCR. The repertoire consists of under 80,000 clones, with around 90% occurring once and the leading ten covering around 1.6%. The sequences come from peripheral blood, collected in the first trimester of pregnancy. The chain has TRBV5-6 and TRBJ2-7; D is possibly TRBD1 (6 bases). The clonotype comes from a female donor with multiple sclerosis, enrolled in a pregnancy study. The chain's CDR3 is CASSLIGRGYEQYF. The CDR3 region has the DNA TGTGCCAGCAGCTTAATTGGCAGGGGCTACGAGCAGTACTTC.